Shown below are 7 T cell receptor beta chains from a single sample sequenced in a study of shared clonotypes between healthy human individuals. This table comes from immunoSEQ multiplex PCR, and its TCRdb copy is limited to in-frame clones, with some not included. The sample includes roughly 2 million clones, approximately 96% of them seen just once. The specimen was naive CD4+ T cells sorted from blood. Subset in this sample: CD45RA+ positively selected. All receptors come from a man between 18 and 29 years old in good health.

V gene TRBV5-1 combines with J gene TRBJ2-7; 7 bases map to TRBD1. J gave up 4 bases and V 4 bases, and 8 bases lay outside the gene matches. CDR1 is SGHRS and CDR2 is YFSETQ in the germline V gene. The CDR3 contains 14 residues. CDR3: CASSPDRVGYEQYF. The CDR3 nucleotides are TGCGCCAGCAGCCCCGACAGGGTTGGGTACGAGCAGTACTTC.

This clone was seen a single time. The CDR3 reads CATDSYNEQFF. In DNA, the CDR3 is TGCGCCACGGACAGTTACAATGAGCAGTTCTTC. The genes are TRBV10-2 and TRBJ2-1; possible D gene TRBD1, 6 bases. CDR3 size: 11 residues. V lost 10 bases and J 4 bases, leaving 8 bases between the germline ends. Germline values: CDR1 WSHSY, CDR2 SAAADI.

The CDR3 sequence: CASSLLYGLAVYEQYF. The CDR3, as DNA: TGTGCCAGCAGTTTACTCTATGGACTAGCGGTCTACGAGCAGTACTTC. The chain couples TRBV28 to TRBJ2-7, with 10 bases aligning to TRBD2. Germline CDR1 reads MDHEN; CDR2 reads SYDVKM. The CDR3 is 16 amino acids. V lost 2 bases, J lost 3 bases, and 7 bases stayed unmatched.

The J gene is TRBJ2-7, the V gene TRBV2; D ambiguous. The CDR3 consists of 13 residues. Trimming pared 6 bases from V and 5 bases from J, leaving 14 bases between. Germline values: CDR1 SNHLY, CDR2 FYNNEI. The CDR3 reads CASSYSTMNEQYF. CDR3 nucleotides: TGTGCCAGCAGCTATTCCACCATGAACGAGCAGTACTTC.

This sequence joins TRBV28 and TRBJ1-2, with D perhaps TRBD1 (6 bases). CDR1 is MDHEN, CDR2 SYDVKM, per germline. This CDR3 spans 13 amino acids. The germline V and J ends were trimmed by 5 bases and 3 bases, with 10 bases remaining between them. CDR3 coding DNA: TGTGCCAGCAGTGCAGGACAGTACTATGGCTACACCTTC. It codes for CASSAGQYYGYTF.

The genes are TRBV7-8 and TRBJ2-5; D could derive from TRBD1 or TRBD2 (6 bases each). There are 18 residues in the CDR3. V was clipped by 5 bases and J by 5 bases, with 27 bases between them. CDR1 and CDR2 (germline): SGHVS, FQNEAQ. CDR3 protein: CASSPRRAPGHRYETQYF. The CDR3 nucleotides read TGTGCCAGCAGCCCCCGGAGGGCCCCGGGACACAGATACGAGACCCAGTACTTC.

The CDR3: CAVGTAANYGYTF. CDR3 bases: TGTGCCGTGGGGACTGCAGCTAACTATGGCTACACCTTC. This chain uses TRBV6-6 with TRBJ1-2, with D perhaps matching TRBD1 (5 bases). Trimming pared 11 bases from V and 0 bases from J, leaving 13 bases between. CDR3 length: 13 amino acids. Germline values: CDR1 MNHNY, CDR2 SVGAGI (reference sequence).